This T cell receptor (beta chain) was recorded in a study of blood T cell repertoires in COVID-19. On the study more broadly: The United States, Italy and Spain supplied acute and convalescent COVID-19 samples. The cDNA or gDNA used as material had been derived from T cells, B-cell-depleted T cells, or PBMCs.

V shed 0 bases, J shed 7 bases, and the junction held 5 bases outside the gene matches. Germline CDR1 and CDR2: LNHNV and YYDKDF (reference sequence). CDR3 length equals 15 residues. In the original processing: Amplification with reference gene primers provided the estimates of nucleated cell counts. The repertoire was sequenced with immunoSEQ multiplex PCR; TCRdb's copy has only in-frame clones and lacks some. That table furnishes V, J and clone size, whereas the DNA furnished D and trimming. This sample has 250,000 to 300,000 clones, with over 70% found just once. Sequenced input: peripheral blood. The clonotype originates from a woman aged 70-85 years with COVID-19, enrolled during active disease. The genes are TRBV15 and TRBJ2-7; 11 bases are a match to TRBD2. The CDR3 region has the DNA TGTGCCACCAGCAGAGATGTAGCGGGAGGGCGAGAGCAGTACTTC. It translates to CATSRDVAGGREQYF.